This TCR beta chain was captured in a study of a mutant IDH1 vaccine in newly diagnosed glioma. Study information: The initiation of vaccination occurred 4-6 weeks after radiotherapy alone, or with temozolomide cycles. The therapy given earlier, which was standard therapy, consisted of radiotherapy, temozolomide, or both, and most of the patients received both.

The data were produced by immunoSEQ multiplex PCR, yet TCRdb's version contains in-frame clones alone and is incomplete. The table has some 51,000 clones, around four fifths seen once. Deletions cut 4 bases from V and 7 bases from J, with 18 bases between. The germline gives CDR1 SGHNT, CDR2 YYREEE (reference sequence). The CDR3 sequence is 16 residues long. Time point indicated: week 5, during vaccination. Mutant IDH1 20-mer peptide, at 300 ug, made up each vaccine dose, with topical imiquimod. Donor diagnoses consisted of new WHO grade 3 or 4 IDH1-mutant, ATRX-lost astrocytomas. Regarding the study as a whole: Immune responses induced by the vaccine were seen in 93.3% of patients, spanning multiple MHC alleles.

Notes on this clone: Its antigen is as yet unknown.

The V call is TRBV5-4, the J call TRBJ1-6; no definite D call. The sequence derives from a woman in her thirties or forties with glioma. The sequences come from PBMCs, collected from a glioma patient whose treatment included an IDH1 peptide vaccine. The CDR3 DNA is TGTGCCAGCAGCCCCTTCGGGGATCCGCGAAATTCACCCCTCCACTTT. Its translation: CASSPFGDPRNSPLHF.